The entry that follows covers one T cell receptor beta chain sequence. Its antigen is as yet unknown. This sample is drawn from a study of human thymus T cells. Notes on the study in general: Unrelated individuals were reported by related research to share highly overlapping thymic repertoires. Thymic and blood repertoires seemed to show skewed V and J gene use.

TCRdb's copy holds only in-frame clones and misses some; the assay was immunoSEQ multiplex PCR. The data hold tens of thousands of clones, with around 95% observed a single time. Resections were taken during corrective heart surgery, and the thymus tissue came from these. Each of the donors was a healthy Finnish infant who was undergoing open corrective cardiac surgery for congenital heart defects. Trimming took off 4 bases at V and 5 bases at J, with 9 bases between the two ends. There are 12 residues in the CDR3. Germline CDR1 and CDR2: SGHAT and FQNNGV. The TCR sequence derives from a girl under three years old with a congenital heart defect but otherwise immunologically healthy. Sequencing was done on a sample of thymus tissue. The genes are TRBV11-2 and TRBJ2-7, with D uncertain. For the CDR3, the DNA is TGTGCCAGCAGCTCCCGTTTAGACGAGCAGTACTTC. It is translated as CASSSRLDEQYF.